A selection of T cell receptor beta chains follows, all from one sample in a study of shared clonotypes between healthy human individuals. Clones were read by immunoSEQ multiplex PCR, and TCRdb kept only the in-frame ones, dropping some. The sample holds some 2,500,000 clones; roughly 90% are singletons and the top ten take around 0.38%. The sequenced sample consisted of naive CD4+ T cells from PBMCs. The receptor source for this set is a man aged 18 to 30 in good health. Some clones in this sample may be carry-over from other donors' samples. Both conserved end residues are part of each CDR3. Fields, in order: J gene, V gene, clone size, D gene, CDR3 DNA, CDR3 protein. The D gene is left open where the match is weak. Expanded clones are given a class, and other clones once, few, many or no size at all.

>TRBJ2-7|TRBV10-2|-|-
TGCGCCAGCGCCCGAAGGAGAAAGGTCGAGCAGTACTTC
CASARRRKVEQYF
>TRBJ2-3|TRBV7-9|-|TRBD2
TGTGCCAGTGGGACTAGCGGACCCACAGATACGCAGTATTTT
CASGTSGPTDTQYF
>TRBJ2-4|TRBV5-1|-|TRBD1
TGCGCCAGCAGCCGAAATCCCGAGGGACAGGGAAAAAACATTCAGTACTTC
CASSRNPEGQGKNIQYF
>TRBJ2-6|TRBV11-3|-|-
TGTGCCAGCAGCTTAGGGTCCAGGGTTAGCTCTGGGGCCAACGTCCTGACTTTC
CASSLGSRVSSGANVLTF
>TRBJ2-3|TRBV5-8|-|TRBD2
TGTGCCAGCAGCTTAGGTACTAGCGAGGCAGATACGCAGTATTTT
CASSLGTSEADTQYF
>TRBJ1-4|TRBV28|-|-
TGTGCCAGCAGAGGGGACGGTAATGAAAAACTGTTTTTT
CASRGDGNEKLFF
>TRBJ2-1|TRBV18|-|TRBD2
TGTGCCAGCTCACCATCTGGCGGGAGGGCCCACAATGAGCAGTTCTTC
CASSPSGGRAHNEQFF
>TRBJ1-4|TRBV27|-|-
TGTGCCAGCAGCCAGGGCGCTACTAATGAAAAACTGTTTTTT
CASSQGATNEKLFF
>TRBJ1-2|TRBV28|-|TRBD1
TGTGCCAGCAGCGCAGGGGGTGTCTATGGCTACACCTTC
CASSAGGVYGYTF
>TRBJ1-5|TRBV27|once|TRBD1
TGTGCCAGCAGTCCCATTCCGCCCGACAGGGGCAATCAGCCCCAGCATTTT
CASSPIPPDRGNQPQHF
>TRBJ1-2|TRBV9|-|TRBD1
TGTGCCAGCAGCACAGGACAGGGGGCGGTAGGTGGCTACACCTTC
CASSTGQGAVGGYTF
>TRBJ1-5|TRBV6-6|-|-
TGTGCCAGCAGTCCACAGGGAAAAGGTACCGATCAGCCCCAGCATTTT
CASSPQGKGTDQPQHF
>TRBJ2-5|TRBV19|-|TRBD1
TGTGCCAGTAGTAGACAGGGGGCTCGAGAGACCCAGTACTTC
CASSRQGARETQYF
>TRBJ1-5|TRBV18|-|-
TGTGCCAGCTCACCAGAGCAGTCAGGGCTGAGCCCCCAGCATTTT
CASSPEQSGLSPQHF
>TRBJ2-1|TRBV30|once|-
TGTGCCTGGAGTCTCGGGAGTCTCACCTACAATGAGCAGTTCTTC
CAWSLGSLTYNEQFF